This TCR beta chain appears in the sequencing data of a study of T cell responses to AZD1222 COVID-19 vaccine. Sequencing used immunoSEQ multiplex PCR; TCRdb keeps in-frame clones, though not all of them. Among about 99,000 clones listed, about 89% were seen once. Germline CDR1 LNHDA, CDR2 SQIVND (reference sequence). V was clipped by 4 bases and J by 0 bases; unmatched bases: 8. CDR3 length: 16 amino acids. Notes on the study in general: Unmutated variant regions are reportedly targeted by nearly half of spike-specific TCRs. The sample set comprised mostly white British donors with more females, and clonal diversity was possibly underestimated. The span of vaccine-associated CD4 TCRs extended across spike, with dominance at 160-218 and 743-854.

As regards this clone: Its antigen remains unknown.

This rearrangement joins TRBV19 to TRBJ1-1, with 7 bases aligning to TRBD1. The sequence derives from an adult who received the MenACWY meningococcal vaccine as a control. The sequences come from peripheral blood, collected 28 days after the second dose of the MenACWY control vaccine. The CDR3 nucleotides read TGTGCCAGTAGTAGAGGGACAGCCGCTATGAACACTGAAGCTTTCTTT. This gives the protein CASSRGTAAMNTEAFF.